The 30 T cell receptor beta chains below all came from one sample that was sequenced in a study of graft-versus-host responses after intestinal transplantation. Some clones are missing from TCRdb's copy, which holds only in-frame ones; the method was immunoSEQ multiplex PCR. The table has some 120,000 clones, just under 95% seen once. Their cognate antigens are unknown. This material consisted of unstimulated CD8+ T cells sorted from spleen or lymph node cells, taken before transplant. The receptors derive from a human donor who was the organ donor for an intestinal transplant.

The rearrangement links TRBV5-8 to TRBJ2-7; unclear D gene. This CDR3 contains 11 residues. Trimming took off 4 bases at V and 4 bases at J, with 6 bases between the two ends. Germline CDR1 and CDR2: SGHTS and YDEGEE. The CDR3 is CASSVGYEQYF. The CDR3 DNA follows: TGTGCCAGCAGCGTTGGTTACGAGCAGTACTTC.

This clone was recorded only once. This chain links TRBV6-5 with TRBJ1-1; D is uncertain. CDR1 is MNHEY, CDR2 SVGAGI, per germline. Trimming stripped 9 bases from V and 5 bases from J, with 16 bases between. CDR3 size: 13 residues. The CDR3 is CASQPETNTEAFF. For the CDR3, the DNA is TGTGCCAGTCAGCCGGAGACAAATACTGAAGCTTTCTTT.

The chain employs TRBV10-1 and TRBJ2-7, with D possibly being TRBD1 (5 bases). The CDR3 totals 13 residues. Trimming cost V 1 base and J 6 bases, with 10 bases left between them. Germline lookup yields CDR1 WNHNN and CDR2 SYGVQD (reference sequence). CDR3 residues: CASSEWGSVEQYF. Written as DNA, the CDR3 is TGCGCCAGCAGTGAGTGGGGCTCTGTCGAGCAGTACTTC.

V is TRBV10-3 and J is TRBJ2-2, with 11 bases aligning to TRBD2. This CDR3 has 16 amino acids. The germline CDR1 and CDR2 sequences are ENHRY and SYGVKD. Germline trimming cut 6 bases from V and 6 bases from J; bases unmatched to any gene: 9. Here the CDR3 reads CAIRASGRSGPGELFF. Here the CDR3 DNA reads TGTGCCATCAGAGCTAGCGGGAGGTCGGGTCCCGGGGAGCTGTTTTTT.

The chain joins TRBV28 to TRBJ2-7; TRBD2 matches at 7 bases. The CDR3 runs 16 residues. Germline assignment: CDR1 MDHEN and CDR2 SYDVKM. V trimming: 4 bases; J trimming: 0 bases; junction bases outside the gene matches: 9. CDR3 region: CASSSVGREISYEQYF. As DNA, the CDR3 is TGTGCCAGCAGTTCCGTAGGGCGGGAGATCTCCTACGAGCAGTACTTC.

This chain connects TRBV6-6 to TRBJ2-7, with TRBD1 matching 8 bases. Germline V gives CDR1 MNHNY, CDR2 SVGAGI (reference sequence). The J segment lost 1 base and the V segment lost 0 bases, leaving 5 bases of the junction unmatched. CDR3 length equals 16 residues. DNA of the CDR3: TGTGCCAGCAGTTACTCGGGACAGGTCTTTTCCTACGAGCAGTACTTC. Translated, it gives CASSYSGQVFSYEQYF.

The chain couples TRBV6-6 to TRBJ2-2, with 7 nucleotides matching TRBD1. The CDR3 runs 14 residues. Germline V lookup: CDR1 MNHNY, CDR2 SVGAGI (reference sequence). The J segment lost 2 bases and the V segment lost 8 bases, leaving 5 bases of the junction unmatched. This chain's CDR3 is CASLTGPNTGELFF. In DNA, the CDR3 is TGTGCCAGCTTGACAGGGCCCAACACCGGGGAGCTGTTTTTT.

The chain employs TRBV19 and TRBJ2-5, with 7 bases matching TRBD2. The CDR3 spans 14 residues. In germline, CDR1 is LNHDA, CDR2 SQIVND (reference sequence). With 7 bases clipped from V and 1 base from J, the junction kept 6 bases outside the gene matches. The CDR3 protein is CASKKSGAQETQYF. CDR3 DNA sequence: TGTGCCAGTAAAAAGAGCGGGGCCCAAGAGACCCAGTACTTC.

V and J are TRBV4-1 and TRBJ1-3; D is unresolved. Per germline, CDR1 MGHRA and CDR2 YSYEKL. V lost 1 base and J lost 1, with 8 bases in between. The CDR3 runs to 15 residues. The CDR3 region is CASSQGLGSGNTIYF. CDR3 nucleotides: TGCGCCAGCAGCCAAGGGCTGGGTTCTGGAAACACCATATATTTT.

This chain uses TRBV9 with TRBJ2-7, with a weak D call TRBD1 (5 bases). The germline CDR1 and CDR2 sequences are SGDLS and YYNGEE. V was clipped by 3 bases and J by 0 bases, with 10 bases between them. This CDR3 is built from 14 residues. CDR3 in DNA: TGTGCCAGCAGCGGAAGGGGAAGCTCCTACGAGCAGTACTTC. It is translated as CASSGRGSSYEQYF.

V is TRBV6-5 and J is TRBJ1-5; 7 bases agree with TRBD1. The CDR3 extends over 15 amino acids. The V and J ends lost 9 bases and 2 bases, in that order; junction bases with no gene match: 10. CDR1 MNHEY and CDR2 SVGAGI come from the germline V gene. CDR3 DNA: TGTGCCAGTCAAAGCAGGGGGTGGCGCAATCAGCCCCAGCATTTT. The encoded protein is CASQSRGWRNQPQHF.

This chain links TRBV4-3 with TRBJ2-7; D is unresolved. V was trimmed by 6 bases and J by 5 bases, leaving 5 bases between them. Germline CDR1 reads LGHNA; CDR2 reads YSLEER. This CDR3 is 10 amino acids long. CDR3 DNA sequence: TGCGCCAGCAGTCCGAACGAGCAGTACTTC. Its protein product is CASSPNEQYF.

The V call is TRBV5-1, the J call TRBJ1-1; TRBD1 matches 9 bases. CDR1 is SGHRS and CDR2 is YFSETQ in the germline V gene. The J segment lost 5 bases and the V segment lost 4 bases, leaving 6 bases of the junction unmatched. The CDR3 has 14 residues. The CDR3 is CASSGTGFGTEAFF. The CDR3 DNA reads TGCGCCAGCAGCGGGACAGGGTTCGGGACTGAAGCTTTCTTT.

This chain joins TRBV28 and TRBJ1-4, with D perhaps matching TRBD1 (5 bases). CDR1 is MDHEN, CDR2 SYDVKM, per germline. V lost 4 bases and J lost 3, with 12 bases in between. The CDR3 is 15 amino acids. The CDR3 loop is CASSSWVGANEKLFF. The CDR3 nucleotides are TGTGCCAGCAGTTCCTGGGTAGGGGCTAATGAAAAACTGTTTTTT.

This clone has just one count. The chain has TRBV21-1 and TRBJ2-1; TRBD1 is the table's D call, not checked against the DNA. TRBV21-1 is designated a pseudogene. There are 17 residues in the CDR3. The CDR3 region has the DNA TGTGCCAGCAGCAAAGATCCACTCCGGGACAGGGCAAATGAGCAGTTCTTC. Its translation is CASSKDPLRDRANEQFF.

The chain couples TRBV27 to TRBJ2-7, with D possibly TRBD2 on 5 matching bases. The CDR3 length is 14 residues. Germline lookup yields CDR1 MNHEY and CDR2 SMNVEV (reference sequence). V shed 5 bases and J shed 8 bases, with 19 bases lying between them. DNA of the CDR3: TGTGCCAGCAGTGAGGTTGTCCATTGGGAGCAGCAGTACTTC. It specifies CASSEVVHWEQQYF.

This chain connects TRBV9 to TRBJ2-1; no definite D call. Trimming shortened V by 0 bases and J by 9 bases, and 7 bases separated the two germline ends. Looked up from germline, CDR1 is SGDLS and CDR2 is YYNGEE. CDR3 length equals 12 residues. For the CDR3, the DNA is TGTGCCAGCAGCGTAGGGAACAGTGAGCAGTTCTTC. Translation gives CASSVGNSEQFF.

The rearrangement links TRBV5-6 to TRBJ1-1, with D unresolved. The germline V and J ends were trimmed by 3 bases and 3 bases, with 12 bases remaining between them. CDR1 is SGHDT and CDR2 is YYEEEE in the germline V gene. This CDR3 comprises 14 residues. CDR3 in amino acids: CASSYPDGYTEAFF. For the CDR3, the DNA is TGTGCCAGCAGCTACCCAGACGGATACACTGAAGCTTTCTTT.

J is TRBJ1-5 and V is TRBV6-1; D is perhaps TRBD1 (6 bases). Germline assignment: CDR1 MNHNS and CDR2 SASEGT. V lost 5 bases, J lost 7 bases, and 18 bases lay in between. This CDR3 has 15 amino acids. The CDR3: CASSSPLQGRQPQHF. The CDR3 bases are TGTGCCAGCAGTTCCCCATTACAGGGAAGGCAGCCCCAGCATTTT.

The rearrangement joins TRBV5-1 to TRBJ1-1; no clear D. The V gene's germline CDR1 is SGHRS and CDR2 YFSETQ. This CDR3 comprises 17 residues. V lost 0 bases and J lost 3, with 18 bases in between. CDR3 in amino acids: CASSLVWGFGPHTEAFF. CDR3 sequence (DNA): TGCGCCAGCAGCTTGGTCTGGGGTTTTGGGCCCCACACTGAAGCTTTCTTT.

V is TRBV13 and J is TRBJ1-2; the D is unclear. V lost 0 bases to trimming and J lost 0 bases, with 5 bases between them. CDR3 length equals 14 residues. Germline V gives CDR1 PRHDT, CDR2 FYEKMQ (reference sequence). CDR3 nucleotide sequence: TGTGCCAGCAGCTTAGGGAACACTAACTATGGCTACACCTTC. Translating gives CASSLGNTNYGYTF. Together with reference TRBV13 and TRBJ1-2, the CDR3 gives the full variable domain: AAGVIQSPRHLIKEKRETATLKCYPIPRHDTVYWYQQGPGQDPQFLISFYEKMQSDKGSIPDRFSAQQFSDYHSELNMSSLELGDSALYFCASSLGNTNYGYTFGSGTRLTVV.

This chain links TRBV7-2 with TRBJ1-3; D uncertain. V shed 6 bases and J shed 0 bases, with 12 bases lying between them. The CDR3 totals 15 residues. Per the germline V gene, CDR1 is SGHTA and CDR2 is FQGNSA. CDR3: CASSTIGLSGNTIYF. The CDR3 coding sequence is TGTGCCAGCAGTACGATCGGCCTCTCTGGAAACACCATATATTTT.

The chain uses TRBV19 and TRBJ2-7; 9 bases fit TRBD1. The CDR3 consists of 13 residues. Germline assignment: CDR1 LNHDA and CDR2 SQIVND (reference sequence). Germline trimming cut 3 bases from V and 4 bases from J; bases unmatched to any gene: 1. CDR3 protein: CASSMGQGYEQYF. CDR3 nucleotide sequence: TGTGCCAGTAGTATGGGACAGGGTTACGAGCAGTACTTC.

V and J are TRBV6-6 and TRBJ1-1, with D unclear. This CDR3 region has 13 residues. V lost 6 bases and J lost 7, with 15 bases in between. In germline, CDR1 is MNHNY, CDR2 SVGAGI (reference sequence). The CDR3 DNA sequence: TGTGCCAGCAGGATGCCGGAGGAGCTTGAAGCTTTCTTT. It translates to CASRMPEELEAFF.

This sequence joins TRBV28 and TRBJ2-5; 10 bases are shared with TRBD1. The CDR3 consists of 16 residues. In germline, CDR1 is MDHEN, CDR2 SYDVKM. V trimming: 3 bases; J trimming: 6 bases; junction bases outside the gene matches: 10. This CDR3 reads CASSFEGQGNWQTQYF. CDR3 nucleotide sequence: TGTGCCAGCAGTTTTGAGGGACAGGGGAATTGGCAGACCCAGTACTTC.

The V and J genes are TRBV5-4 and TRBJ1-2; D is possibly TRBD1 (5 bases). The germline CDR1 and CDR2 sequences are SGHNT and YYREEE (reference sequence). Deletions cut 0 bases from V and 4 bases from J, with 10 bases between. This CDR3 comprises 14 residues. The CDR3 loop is CASSLAGDAYGYTF. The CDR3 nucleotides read TGTGCCAGCAGCTTGGCCGGGGACGCCTATGGCTACACCTTC.

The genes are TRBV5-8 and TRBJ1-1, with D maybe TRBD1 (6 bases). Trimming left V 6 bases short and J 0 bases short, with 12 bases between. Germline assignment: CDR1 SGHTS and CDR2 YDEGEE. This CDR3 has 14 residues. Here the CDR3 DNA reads TGTGCCAGCAATAACGGGGGCATGAACACTGAAGCTTTCTTT. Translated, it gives CASNNGGMNTEAFF.

CDR3 nucleotides: TGTGCCAGCAGCTTGCTGCAGGGCCCTGAAGCTTTCTTT. It translates to CASSLLQGPEAFF. This rearrangement joins TRBV5-6 to TRBJ1-1; the D gene is possibly TRBD1 (5 bases). V lost 1 base to trimming and J lost 6 bases, with 10 bases between them. The length of the CDR3 is 13 residues. Germline V gene lookup returns CDR1 SGHDT and CDR2 YYEEEE.

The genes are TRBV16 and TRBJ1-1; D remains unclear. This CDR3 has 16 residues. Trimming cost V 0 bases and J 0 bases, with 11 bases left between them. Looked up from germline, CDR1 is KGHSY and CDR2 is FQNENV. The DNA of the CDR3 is TGTGCCAGCAGCCAATCTAATCAGATCATGAACACTGAAGCTTTCTTT. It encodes CASSQSNQIMNTEAFF.

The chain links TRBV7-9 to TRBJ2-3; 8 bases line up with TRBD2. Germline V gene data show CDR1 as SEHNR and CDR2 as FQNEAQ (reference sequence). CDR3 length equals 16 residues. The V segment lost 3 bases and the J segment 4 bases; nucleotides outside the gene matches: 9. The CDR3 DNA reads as TGTGCCAGCAGCTTGGGGAGCGGGAGATTGGCAGATACGCAGTATTTT. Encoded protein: CASSLGSGRLADTQYF.